This TCR beta chain was identified during a study of T cell clones after liver transplantation. As for the study in general: A pre-transplant mixed lymphocyte reaction with TCRbeta sequencing defined graft-donor-reactive clones followed in post-transplant blood. Findings and caveats of the study: Donor-reactive sequences fell more than third party-reactive ones, suggesting partial deletion. The donor-reactive repertoire was only partly measurable in a couple of subjects, lacking donor cells. Migration into the graft, not deletion, may explain lost graft donor-reactive T cells.

The CDR3 has 13 residues. The germline V and J ends were trimmed by 8 bases and 0 bases, with 8 bases remaining between them. Germline V lookup: CDR1 SNHLY, CDR2 FYNNEI. Details on this clone: The antigen remains unidentified.

Sequencing used immunoSEQ multiplex PCR; TCRdb keeps in-frame clones, though not all of them. The data hold tens of thousands of clones, with about 91% observed a single time. The chain recombines TRBV2 with TRBJ1-3; no firm D call. The sequenced sample was CD4+ T cells from blood, obtained less than 27 months after liver transplant. The clonotype comes from a human patient who received a liver transplant. Among the T cells, some may be from the graft donor. CDR3 loop: CASHESSGNTIYF. The CDR3 coding sequence is TGTGCCAGCCATGAAAGCTCTGGAAACACCATATATTTT.